This T cell receptor (beta chain) was captured in a study of CD8 T cells in Susac syndrome. The CDR3 spans 20 residues. V gave up 4 bases and J gave up 1 base; unmatched junction bases: 19. Germline V gene sequence: CDR1 LNHNV, CDR2 YYDKDF (reference sequence). Sequencing of TCR beta was carried out in blood CD8+ and CD4+ T cells. A quantity of about 0.5 to 1 ug RNA underwent reverse transcription using random hexamers. TCRdb reprocessed the immunoSEQ multiplex PCR reads with MiXCR, giving one entry per CDR3 protein. The sample gives approximately 140,000 distinct CDR3 sequences, around 96% of which show up once; around 0.11% is in the top ten.

This clonotype was sampled from a human donor with multiple sclerosis. The sequenced sample consisted of CD4+ T cells from PBMCs. This chain links TRBV15 with TRBJ2-7, with 10 nucleotides matching TRBD1. The CDR3 region is CATSIIHFKGTGEGSYEQYF. The CDR3 DNA follows: TGTGCCACCAGCATCATACACTTTAAAGGGACAGGGGAAGGGTCCTACGAGCAGTACTTC. Supplemented by reference TRBV15 and TRBJ2-7, the full variable domain reads DAMVIQNPRYQVTQFGKPVTLSCSQTLNHNVMYWYQQKSSQAPKLLFHYYDKDFNNEADTPDNFQSRRPNTSFCFLDIRSPGLGDTAMYLCATSIIHFKGTGEGSYEQYFGPGTRLTVT.